Listed here are 22 T cell receptor beta chains from one sample, sequenced in a study of shared clonotypes between healthy human individuals. The method was immunoSEQ multiplex PCR; TCRdb's version includes in-frame clones alone and lacks a portion of them. Here the sample spans more than 2,000,000 clones, around nine tenths being singletons. Input material: naive CD4+ T cells sorted from blood. As for subset: CD45RA+ positively selected. All receptors derive from a man aged 18-30 years in good health.

This chain joins TRBV5-1 and TRBJ2-7; a weak D match, TRBD1 (5 bases). The CDR3 runs to 13 residues. V was trimmed by 2 bases and J by 3 bases, leaving 9 bases between them. Germline V lookup: CDR1 SGHRS, CDR2 YFSETQ. The CDR3 DNA sequence: TGCGCCAGCAGCTTACGGACAAACTACGAGCAGTACTTC. Translation: CASSLRTNYEQYF.

A note on this clone: The junction departs from germline at one end; a sequencing error may be responsible. The chain carries TRBV7-7 and TRBJ2-1; 7 bases map to TRBD1. The germline V gene has CDR1 SSHAT and CDR2 FNYEAQ (reference sequence). The CDR3 spans 15 residues. The CDR3 coding sequence is TGTGCTAGCAGCTTAGGGACAGTCTCCTACAATGAGCAGTTCTTC. This encodes CASSLGTVSYNEQFF.

V and J are TRBV2 and TRBJ2-5; D is uncertain. The J call could be wrong; TRBJ2-7 is a better fit for the DNA end. This CDR3 is built from 11 residues. From germline, CDR1 is SNHLY and CDR2 FYNNEI. The CDR3 region is CASGLSYEQYF. In DNA, the CDR3 is TGTGCCAGCGGTTTGTCCTACGAGCAGTACTTC.

As for this clone: Distinct nucleotide sequences in the sample also encode this CDR3. This chain connects TRBV5-1 to TRBJ2-1; D perhaps matches TRBD2 (6 bases). The CDR3 has 14 amino acids. Germline V CDR1 and CDR2: SGHRS, YFSETQ. V lost 6 bases, J lost 0 bases, and 10 bases lay in between. The CDR3 protein is CASTRDSSYNEQFF. The CDR3 DNA is TGCGCCAGCACACGGGACTCCTCCTACAATGAGCAGTTCTTC.

The chain carries TRBV25-1 and TRBJ2-1; no definite D call. Trimming stripped 4 bases from V and 5 bases from J, with 12 bases between. This CDR3 spans 14 amino acids. The germline CDR1 and CDR2 sequences are MGHDK and SYGVNS. CDR3: CASSGPRWDNEQFF. DNA of the CDR3: TGTGCCAGCAGTGGTCCCAGGTGGGACAATGAGCAGTTCTTC.

The chain combines TRBV4-1 with TRBJ2-2; 15 bases line up with TRBD2. CDR3 size: 16 residues. Looked up from germline, CDR1 is MGHRA and CDR2 is YSYEKL. V shed 1 base, J shed 9 bases, and the junction held 3 bases outside the gene matches. CDR3 loop: CASSQGTSGRVRELFF. CDR3 nucleotides: TGCGCCAGCAGCCAAGGGACTAGCGGGAGGGTCCGGGAGCTGTTTTTT.

The chain has TRBV9 and TRBJ2-1, with TRBD2 matching 10 bases. V lost 3 bases and J lost 2; bases outside the gene matches: 2. This CDR3 comprises 15 residues. Germline loops: CDR1 SGDLS, CDR2 YYNGEE. In nucleotides, the CDR3 is TGTGCCAGCAGCGGTAGCGGGGGGCCCTACAATGAGCAGTTCTTC. It is translated as CASSGSGGPYNEQFF.

V is TRBV6-5 and J is TRBJ1-1; possible D gene TRBD1, 6 bases. The CDR3 totals 15 residues. Trimming pared 5 bases from V and 8 bases from J, leaving 21 bases between. Germline CDR1 reads MNHEY; CDR2 reads SVGAGI. Here the CDR3 reads CASSQLGANRAEAFF. DNA of the CDR3: TGTGCCAGCAGTCAACTGGGGGCCAACAGAGCAGAAGCTTTCTTT.

V and J are TRBV6-4 and TRBJ2-5; TRBD1 might be the D (6 bases). This CDR3 spans 14 amino acids. Germline values: CDR1 MRHNA, CDR2 SNTAGT. The CDR3 loop reads CAYLDRLPQETQYF. In nucleotides, the CDR3 is TGTGCTTACCTCGACAGGTTGCCGCAAGAGACCCAGTACTTC.

The CDR3 loop reads CASSKSDGNYYGYTF. DNA of the CDR3: TGTGCCAGCAGCAAATCCGACGGGAACTACTATGGCTACACCTTC. The V and J genes are TRBV21-1 and TRBJ1-2. TRBV21-1 has pseudogene status. There are 15 residues in the CDR3.

V usage is TRBV5-4 and J usage is TRBJ1-2, with TRBD1 as a possible D gene (6 bases). The germline V and J ends were trimmed by 7 bases and 1 base, with 23 bases remaining between them. Germline assignment: CDR1 SGHNT and CDR2 YYREEE (reference sequence). The CDR3 covers 17 residues. The CDR3 region is CASRATLDSLFNYGYTF. The CDR3 nucleotides read TGTGCCAGCCGTGCTACCCTGGACAGTCTGTTTAACTATGGCTACACCTTC.

The genes are TRBV7-2 and TRBJ2-5; 8 nucleotides match TRBD2. Germline V gene lookup returns CDR1 SGHTA and CDR2 FQGNSA. V lost 0 bases and J lost 1; bases outside the gene matches: 1. The CDR3 loop spans 15 amino acids. The CDR3 protein is CASSLATSVQETQYF. The CDR3 DNA reads TGTGCCAGCAGCTTAGCGACTAGCGTCCAAGAGACCCAGTACTTC.

The chain is built from TRBV5-4 and TRBJ2-3; TRBD1 matches at 11 bases. Germline V CDR1 and CDR2: SGHNT, YYREEE (reference sequence). The CDR3 extends over 15 amino acids. V trimming: 4 bases; J trimming: 7 bases; junction bases outside the gene matches: 8. CDR3 region: CASSRWTGGTNTQYF. DNA of the CDR3: TGTGCCAGCAGCCGCTGGACAGGGGGCACGAATACGCAGTATTTT.

This sequence joins TRBV11-2 and TRBJ2-5; TRBD2 is a possible D gene (5 bases). Germline CDR1 is SGHAT and CDR2 is FQNNGV. The CDR3 contains 13 residues. Between the trimmed V and J ends, which lost 4 bases and 4 bases, there was a span of 10 bases. The DNA of the CDR3 is TGTGCCAGCAGCTCGGCCGGAGGAGAGACCCAGTACTTC. Translating it yields CASSSAGGETQYF.

CDR3 bases: TGTGCCTACTCCCTTCAGGGAGAGCAGTACTTC. As protein: CAYSLQGEQYF. The V and J genes are TRBV30 and TRBJ2-7, with D perhaps matching TRBD1 (5 bases). In germline, CDR1 is GTSNPN, CDR2 SVGIG (reference sequence). This CDR3 spans 11 amino acids. The germline V and J ends were trimmed by 7 bases and 7 bases, with 14 bases remaining between them.

The J gene is TRBJ1-5, the V gene TRBV6-6; 7 bases line up with TRBD1. There are 15 residues in the CDR3. In germline, CDR1 is MNHNY, CDR2 SVGAGI (reference sequence). V gave up 6 bases and J gave up 2 bases; unmatched junction bases: 7. The CDR3 DNA reads TGTGCCAGCAGCCGCGACAGGGTGGGCAATCAGCCCCAGCATTTT. Translated: CASSRDRVGNQPQHF.

As for this clone: This specimen includes other DNA sequences encoding the same CDR3. This chain links TRBV5-1 with TRBJ2-1, with 7 bases that match TRBD1. The germline gives CDR1 SGHRS, CDR2 YFSETQ. CDR3 length: 14 residues. The junction had 3 bases not matched to a gene; V was cut back by 0 bases and J by 6 bases. CDR3 sequence: CASSLGQGANEQFF. The CDR3 DNA reads as TGCGCCAGCAGCTTGGGACAGGGTGCCAATGAGCAGTTCTTC.

The V call is TRBV6-4, the J call TRBJ2-7; D unclear. The germline CDR1 and CDR2 sequences are MRHNA and SNTAGT. The CDR3 is 13 residues long. Trimming stripped 4 bases from V and 2 bases from J, with 9 bases between. Here the CDR3 reads CASSVETTYEQYF. DNA of the CDR3: TGTGCCAGCAGTGTGGAGACAACCTACGAGCAGTACTTC.

In its sample, this clone was seen once. Other DNA sequences in the same sample also yield this CDR3. The genes are TRBV9 and TRBJ2-1; D unclear. The germline V and J ends were trimmed by 0 bases and 4 bases, with 8 bases remaining between them. This CDR3 is 14 amino acids long. The germline V gene encodes CDR1 SGDLS and CDR2 YYNGEE. CDR3 loop: CASSVDSYYNEQFF. The CDR3 DNA follows: TGTGCCAGCAGCGTAGACAGTTATTACAATGAGCAGTTCTTC.

This chain uses TRBV5-1 with TRBJ2-7; unclear D gene. The V gene lost 4 bases and the J gene lost 1 base, with 12 bases spanning the gap. This CDR3 is 14 amino acids long. Germline loops: CDR1 SGHRS, CDR2 YFSETQ. In DNA form, the CDR3 reads TGCGCCAGCAGCCTCAAGTACGAGTCCTACGAGCAGTACTTC. Its protein product is CASSLKYESYEQYF.

This clone has just one count. The chain uses TRBV10-3 and TRBJ2-6; 11 positions agree with TRBD1. Germline V lookup: CDR1 ENHRY, CDR2 SYGVKD. The CDR3 has 16 residues. The ends lost 6 bases at V and 4 bases at J; junction bases unmatched: 5. As DNA, the CDR3 is TGTGCCATCAGCGGGGGACAGGGGGTAGGGGCCAACGTCCTGACTTTC. Translating gives CAISGGQGVGANVLTF.

This clone turned up a few times. The chain recombines TRBV5-4 with TRBJ1-3; a possible D gene is TRBD1 (6 bases). V was shortened by 0 bases and J by 7 bases, with 11 bases between the two germline ends. The CDR3 spans 14 residues. CDR1 is SGHNT and CDR2 is YYREEE in the germline V gene (reference sequence). This CDR3 is CASSLVGQDNTIYF. The CDR3 region has the DNA TGTGCCAGCAGCTTGGTGGGACAAGACAACACCATATATTTT.